The rows below give T cell receptor beta chains drawn from one sample of a study of regulatory T cells in long-lasting Graves disease. TCRdb re-derived calls from the multiplex PCR reads in MiXCR, one entry per CDR3 protein. This sample has about 540,000 distinct CDR3 sequences, with roughly 14% found just once. This same sample was also part of a study on T cells in Graves' hyperthyroidism and ophthalmopathy.

This specimen consisted of peripheral blood mononuclear cells (PBMCs), obtained at new diagnosis, from a patient treated with antithyroid drugs. The receptors come from a man between 25 and 39 years old with Graves disease. Both conserved end residues are part of each CDR3. A D gene is named only where the DNA matches it firmly. The size field is filled for only some rows; it gives once, few, many or a size class.

J: TRBJ2-5; D: .; V: TRBV29-1; size: few; DNA: TGCAGCGTTATGAGCTATTGGACGGGCGAAGAGACCCAGTACTTC; CDR3: CSVMSYWTGEETQYF
J: TRBJ2-5; D: .; V: TRBV2; size: many; DNA: TGTGCCAGCAGTGAAGCGGAACAAGAGACCCAGTACTTC; CDR3: CASSEAEQETQYF
J: TRBJ1-2; D: .; V: TRBV3-1; size: .; DNA: TGTGCCAACTCCTCTGGAGGGGACTATGGCTACACCTTC; CDR3: CANSSGGDYGYTF
J: TRBJ1-5; D: TRBD1; V: TRBV29-1; size: many; DNA: TGCAGCGTGGGTGATCATGGACAGGCCCAGCATTTT; CDR3: CSVGDHGQAQHF
J: TRBJ1-1; D: TRBD1; V: TRBV5-4; size: .; DNA: TGTGCCAGCAGCCTGTTGGACAGGGGGAACACTGAAGCTTTCTTT; CDR3: CASSLLDRGNTEAFF
J: TRBJ1-2; D: .; V: TRBV12-3/TRBV12-4; size: many; DNA: TGTGCCAGCAGTCAGGGGAGTGGCTACACCTTC; CDR3: CASSQGSGYTF
J: TRBJ1-5; D: .; V: TRBV12-3/TRBV12-4; size: many; DNA: TGTGCCAGCAGTTTAGGGAACGGGCCCCAGCATTTT; CDR3: CASSLGNGPQHF
J: TRBJ1-5; D: .; V: TRBV9; size: .; DNA: TGTGCCAGCAGCGTAGGGGGGGGGGATCAGCCCCAGCATTTT; CDR3: CASSVGGGDQPQHF
J: TRBJ1-2; D: .; V: TRBV5-1; size: few; DNA: TGCGCCAGCAGCCCAGGGTTCGGAGCTAACTATGGCTACACCTTC; CDR3: CASSPGFGANYGYTF
J: TRBJ1-4; D: .; V: TRBV2; size: many; DNA: TGTGCCAGCAGAGCGACACCGGCGGAGGAAAAACTGTTTTTT; CDR3: CASRATPAEEKLFF
J: TRBJ2-7; D: TRBD1; V: TRBV12-3/TRBV12-4; size: many; DNA: TGTGCCAGCAGTGGGGGACAGGGCCAAAGCTACGAGCAGTACTTC; CDR3: CASSGGQGQSYEQYF
J: TRBJ1-2; D: TRBD1; V: TRBV11-2; size: many; DNA: TGTGCCAGCAGCACAGTAGTGGACAGGAAGTATGGCTACACCTTC; CDR3: CASSTVVDRKYGYTF
J: TRBJ1-1; D: .; V: TRBV6-2/TRBV6-3; size: many; DNA: TGTGCCAGCAGTTCCTGGGCGGACCAAGCTTTCTTT; CDR3: CASSSWADQAFF
J: TRBJ1-2; D: .; V: TRBV29-1; size: many; DNA: TGCAGCGCCACGGGTAGGGCAGACACTAACTATGGCTACACCTTC; CDR3: CSATGRADTNYGYTF
J: TRBJ2-2; D: .; V: TRBV10-3; size: many; DNA: TGTGCCATCAGGAATAGGGAAGACACCGGGGAGCTGTTTTTT; CDR3: CAIRNREDTGELFF
J: TRBJ2-1; D: TRBD2; V: TRBV6-1; size: .; DNA: TGTGCCAGCAGTCCCCGGACTAGCGGGGACCCATACAATGAGCGGTTCTTC; CDR3: CASSPRTSGDPYNERFF
J: TRBJ1-1; D: .; V: TRBV12-5; size: many; DNA: TGTGCTAGTGGTTTGCGGAAAGCTTTCTTT; CDR3: CASGLRKAFF
J: TRBJ2-3; D: .; V: TRBV5-1; size: many; DNA: TGCGCCAGCAGCTTGGATCCAGCAAGAAGAGATACGCAGTATTTT; CDR3: CASSLDPARRDTQYF
J: TRBJ1-3; D: .; V: TRBV10-3; size: many; DNA: TGTGCCATCAGTGACCGCGGCCGCTCTGGAAACACCATATATTTT; CDR3: CAISDRGRSGNTIYF
J: TRBJ1-1; D: .; V: TRBV28; size: many; DNA: TGTGCCAGCACGGCAGGGATCACTGAAGCTTTCTTT; CDR3: CASTAGITEAFF
J: TRBJ2-3; D: TRBD2; V: TRBV29-1; size: many; DNA: TGCAGCTCCATACCGGGAGGGGGGGATACGCAGTATTTT; CDR3: CSSIPGGGDTQYF
J: TRBJ1-4; D: .; V: TRBV5-6; size: few; DNA: TGTGCCAGCAGCTTGGACGGGAATGAAAAACTGTTTTTT; CDR3: CASSLDGNEKLFF
J: TRBJ1-5; D: TRBD1; V: TRBV2; size: many; DNA: TGTGCCAGCAGGGACAGGGGATGGAGGGACGAGGGCAATCAGCCCCAGCATTTT; CDR3: CASRDRGWRDEGNQPQHF
J: TRBJ1-2; D: TRBD1; V: TRBV6-1; size: many; DNA: TGTGCCAGTAACCGGGACAGAGCTTATGGCTACACCTTC; CDR3: CASNRDRAYGYTF
J: TRBJ2-3; D: .; V: TRBV12-3/TRBV12-4; size: few; DNA: TGTGCCAGTGGTGTTATGGGTACGCAGTATTTT; CDR3: CASGVMGTQYF
J: TRBJ2-1; D: TRBD2; V: TRBV3-1; size: .; DNA: TGTGCCAGCAGCCAAGGCCCAATGAGCCTAGCGGGAGGGTACAATGAGCAGTTCTTC; CDR3: CASSQGPMSLAGGYNEQFF
J: TRBJ1-1; D: TRBD1; V: TRBV27; size: many; DNA: TGTGCCAGCAGCCGTGTGGGACAGATGAACACTGAAGCTTTCTTT; CDR3: CASSRVGQMNTEAFF
J: TRBJ1-4; D: .; V: TRBV19; size: .; DNA: TGTGCCAGTACCACAGGGCTCCGTATTGAAAAACTGTTTTTT; CDR3: CASTTGLRIEKLFF
J: TRBJ2-7; D: .; V: TRBV7-2; size: .; DNA: TGTGCCAGCAGCTTCCAGGAGGGCCCCTACGAGCAGTACTTC; CDR3: CASSFQEGPYEQYF
J: TRBJ2-3; D: TRBD2; V: TRBV11-2; size: .; DNA: TGTGCCAGCAGCTTAAGCGGGAGGGCCCCAGATACGCAGTATTTT; CDR3: CASSLSGRAPDTQYF
J: TRBJ1-4; D: .; V: TRBV5-1; size: .; DNA: TGCGCCAGCAGCTACTCCCCACCGGCAACTAATGAAAGACTGTTTTTT; CDR3: CASSYSPPATNERLFF
J: TRBJ2-1; D: TRBD2; V: TRBV18; size: many; DNA: TGTGCCAGCTCACCACAGGACGGGAGGGACGAGCAGTTCTTC; CDR3: CASSPQDGRDEQFF
J: TRBJ2-1; D: .; V: TRBV3-1; size: many; DNA: TGTGCCAGCAGCATACGGAGGGGTCACGAGCAGTTCTTC; CDR3: CASSIRRGHEQFF
J: TRBJ2-2; D: .; V: TRBV10-1; size: .; DNA: TGCGCCAGCAAGGCAGGGAGAACCGGGGAGCTGTTTTTT; CDR3: CASKAGRTGELFF
J: TRBJ2-7; D: .; V: TRBV6-1; size: many; DNA: TGTGCCAGCGCAGGGCTAGCGGACAGCTCCTACGAGCAGTACTTC; CDR3: CASAGLADSSYEQYF
J: TRBJ1-2; D: .; V: TRBV6-1; size: many; DNA: TGTGCCAGCACCATGCCGGGGGGCTACACCTTC; CDR3: CASTMPGGYTF
J: TRBJ1-4; D: .; V: TRBV30; size: many; DNA: TGTGCCTGGAGTGGCCCGGACAGAACTAATGAAAAACTGTTTTTT; CDR3: CAWSGPDRTNEKLFF
J: TRBJ2-7; D: .; V: TRBV7-8; size: many; DNA: TGTGCCAGCAGCGCCGGGGACCGCTACGCCGAGCAGTACTTC; CDR3: CASSAGDRYAEQYF